This T cell receptor beta chain originates from a study of molecular identifiers for immune sequencing clone quantification. Study summary: Naive CD8 cell RNA, from 20,000 or 100,000 cells, was split five ways in replicates, with four sequenced.

Study-wide results and limits: Effector cells had over 99% of their molecules in clones above 20 RNA copies, while naive cells had under 1%.

Germline CDR1 KGHDR, CDR2 SFDVKD. The CDR3 is 18 amino acids. To note about this clonotype: Its antigen remains unidentified. One end of the junction fails to match germline, which may point to a read error.

Each CDR3 protein gets one entry after TCRdb re-called the PCR reads with MiXCR. The sample yields around 480,000 distinct CDR3 sequences, about 25% seen once. This TCR was recovered from a human donor in good health. Some libraries in this study had Jurkat cell RNA spiked in. The sequencing sample was made of naive CD8+ T cells from blood, with Jurkat cell RNA spiked in. Subset defined: FACS-sorted CD8+CD4-CCR7+CD45RA+ naive T cells. V usage is TRBV24-1 and J usage is TRBJ2-3; the D gene is possibly TRBD1 (6 bases). Here the CDR3 reads CVTSDFADRKSSTDTQYF. The CDR3 nucleotides read TGTGTCACCAGTGATTTTGCCGACAGGAAGTCGAGCACAGATACGCAGTATTTT.